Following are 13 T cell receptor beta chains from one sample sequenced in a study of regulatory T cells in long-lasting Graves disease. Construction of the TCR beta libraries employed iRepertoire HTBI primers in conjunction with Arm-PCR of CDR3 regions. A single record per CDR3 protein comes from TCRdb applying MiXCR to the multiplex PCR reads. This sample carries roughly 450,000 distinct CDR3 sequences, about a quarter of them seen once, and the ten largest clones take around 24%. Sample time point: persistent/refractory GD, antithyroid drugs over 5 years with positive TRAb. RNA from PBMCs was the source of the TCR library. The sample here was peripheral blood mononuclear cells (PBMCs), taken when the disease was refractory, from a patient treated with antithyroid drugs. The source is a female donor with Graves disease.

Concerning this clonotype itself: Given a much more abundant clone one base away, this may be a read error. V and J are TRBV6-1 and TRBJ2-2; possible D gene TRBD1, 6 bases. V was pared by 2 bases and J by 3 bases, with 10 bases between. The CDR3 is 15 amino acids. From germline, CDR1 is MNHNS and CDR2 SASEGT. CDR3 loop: CASSEQGWDTGELFF. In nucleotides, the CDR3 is TGTGCCAGCAGTGAACAGGGGTGGGACACCGGGGAGCTGTTTTTT.

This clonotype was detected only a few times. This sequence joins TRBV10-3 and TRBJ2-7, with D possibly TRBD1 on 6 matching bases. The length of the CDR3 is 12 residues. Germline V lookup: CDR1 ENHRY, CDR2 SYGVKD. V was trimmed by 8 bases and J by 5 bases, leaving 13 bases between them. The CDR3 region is CAIWQGFDEQYF. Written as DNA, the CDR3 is TGTGCCATCTGGCAGGGGTTCGACGAGCAGTACTTC.

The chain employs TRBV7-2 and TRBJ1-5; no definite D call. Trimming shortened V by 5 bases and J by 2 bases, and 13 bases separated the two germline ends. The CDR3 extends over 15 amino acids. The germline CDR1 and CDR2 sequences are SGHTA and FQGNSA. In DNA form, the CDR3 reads TGTGCCAGCAGCGTAGGGAGACACCGCAATCAGCCCCAGCATTTT. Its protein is CASSVGRHRNQPQHF.

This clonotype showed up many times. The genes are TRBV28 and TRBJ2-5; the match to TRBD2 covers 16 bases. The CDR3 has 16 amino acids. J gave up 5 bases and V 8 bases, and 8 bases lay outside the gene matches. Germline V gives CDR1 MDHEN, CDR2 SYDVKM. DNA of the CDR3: TGTGCCAGCCTACCTCCGGGACTAGCGGGAGGGGAGACCCAGTACTTC. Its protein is CASLPPGLAGGETQYF.

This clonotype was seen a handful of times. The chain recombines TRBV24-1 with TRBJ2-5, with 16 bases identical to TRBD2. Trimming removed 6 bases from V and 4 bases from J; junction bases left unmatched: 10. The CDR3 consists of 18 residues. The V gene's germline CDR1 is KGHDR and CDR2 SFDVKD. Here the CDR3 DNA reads TGTGCCACCAGTTCAGGGAGGGGGACTAGCGGGAGGGCAGAGACCCAGTACTTC. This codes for CATSSGRGTSGRAETQYF.

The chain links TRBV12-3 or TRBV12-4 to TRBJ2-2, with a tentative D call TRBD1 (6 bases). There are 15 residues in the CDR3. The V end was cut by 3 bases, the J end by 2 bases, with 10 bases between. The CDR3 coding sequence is TGTGCCAGCAGTTTGGAGACAGGAAACACCGGGGAGCTGTTTTTT. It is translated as CASSLETGNTGELFF.

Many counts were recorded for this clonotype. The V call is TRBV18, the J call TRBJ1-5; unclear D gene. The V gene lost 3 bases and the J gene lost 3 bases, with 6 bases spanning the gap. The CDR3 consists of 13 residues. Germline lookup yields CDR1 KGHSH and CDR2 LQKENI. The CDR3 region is CASSPGSNQPQHF. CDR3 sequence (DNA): TGTGCCAGCTCACCGGGATCCAATCAGCCCCAGCATTTT.

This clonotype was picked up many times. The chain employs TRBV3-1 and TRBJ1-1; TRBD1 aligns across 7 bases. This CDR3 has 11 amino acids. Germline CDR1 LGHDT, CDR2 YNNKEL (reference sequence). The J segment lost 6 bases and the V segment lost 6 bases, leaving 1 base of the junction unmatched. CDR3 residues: CASSQGAEAFF. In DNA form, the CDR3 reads TGTGCCAGCAGTCAGGGGGCTGAAGCTTTCTTT.

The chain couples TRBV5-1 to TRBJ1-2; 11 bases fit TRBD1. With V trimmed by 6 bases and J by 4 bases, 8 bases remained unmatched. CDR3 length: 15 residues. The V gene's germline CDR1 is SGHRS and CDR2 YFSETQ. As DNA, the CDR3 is TGCGCCAGCACCACTTGGACAGGGGGCATCTATGGCTACACCTTC. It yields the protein CASTTWTGGIYGYTF.

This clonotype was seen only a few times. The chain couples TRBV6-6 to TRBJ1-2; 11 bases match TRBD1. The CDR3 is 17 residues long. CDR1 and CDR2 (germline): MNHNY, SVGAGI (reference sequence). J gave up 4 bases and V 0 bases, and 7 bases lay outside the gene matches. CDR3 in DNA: TGTGCCAGCAGTTACTCGAGGGGACAGGGGGGAAGCTATGGCTACACCTTC. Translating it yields CASSYSRGQGGSYGYTF.

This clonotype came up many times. This CDR3 is CSARAAFGGGSQETQYF. The DNA of the CDR3 is TGCAGTGCTAGAGCCGCATTCGGGGGAGGCTCGCAAGAGACCCAGTACTTC. V is TRBV20-1 and J is TRBJ2-5; tentatively, D is TRBD2 (6 bases). Trimming shortened V by 1 base and J by 2 bases, and 20 bases separated the two germline ends. This CDR3 has 17 residues. Germline CDR1 DFQATT, CDR2 SNEGSKA (reference sequence).

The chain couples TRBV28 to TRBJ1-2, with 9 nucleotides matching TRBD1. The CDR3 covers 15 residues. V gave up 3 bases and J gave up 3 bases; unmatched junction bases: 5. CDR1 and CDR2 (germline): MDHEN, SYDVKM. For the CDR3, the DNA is TGTGCCAGCAGTTTGGGGACAGGGATCGACTATGGCTACACCTTC. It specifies CASSLGTGIDYGYTF.

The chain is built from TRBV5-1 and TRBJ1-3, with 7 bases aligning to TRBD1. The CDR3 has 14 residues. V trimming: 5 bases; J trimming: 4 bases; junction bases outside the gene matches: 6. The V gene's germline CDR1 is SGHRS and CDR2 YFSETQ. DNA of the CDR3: TGCGCCAGCAGTCAAGGGGGCGCCGGAAACACCATATATTTT. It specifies CASSQGGAGNTIYF.